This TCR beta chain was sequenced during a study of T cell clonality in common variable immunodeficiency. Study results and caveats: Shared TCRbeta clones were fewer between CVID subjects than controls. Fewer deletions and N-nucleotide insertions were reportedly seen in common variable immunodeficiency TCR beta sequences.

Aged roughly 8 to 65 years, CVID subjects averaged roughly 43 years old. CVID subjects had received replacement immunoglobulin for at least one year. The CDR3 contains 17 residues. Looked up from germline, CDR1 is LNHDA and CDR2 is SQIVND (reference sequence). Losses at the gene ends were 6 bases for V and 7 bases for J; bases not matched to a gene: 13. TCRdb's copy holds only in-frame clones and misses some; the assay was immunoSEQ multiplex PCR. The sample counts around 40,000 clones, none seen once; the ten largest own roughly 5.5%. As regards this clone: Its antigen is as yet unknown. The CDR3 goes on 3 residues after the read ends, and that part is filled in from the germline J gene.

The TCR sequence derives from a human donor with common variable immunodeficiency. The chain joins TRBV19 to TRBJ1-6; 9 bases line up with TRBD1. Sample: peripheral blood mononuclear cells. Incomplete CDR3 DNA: TGTGCCAGTAGAACTGGGCGGGGACAGGGCATAAATTCACCC. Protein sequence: CASRTGRGQGINSP. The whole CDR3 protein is CASRTGRGQGINSPLHF.